The 20 T cell receptor beta chains below all came from one sample that was sequenced in a study of shared clonotypes between healthy human individuals. Positively selected for CCR7, the CD45RO-negative cells used as naive CD8 cells excluded terminally differentiated effector memory CD45RA+ cells. Assay used: immunoSEQ multiplex PCR; TCRdb lists only in-frame clones, some missing. The sample contains about 2.2 million clones, around 93% of which appear only once. The sample was naive CD8+ T cells from PBMCs. These receptors all come from a man between 18 and 35 years old in good health. Some clones in this sample may be carry-over from other donors' samples.

This chain links TRBV6-5 with TRBJ2-7; 10 positions agree with TRBD1. Trimming removed 6 bases from V and 1 base from J; junction bases left unmatched: 6. CDR1 MNHEY and CDR2 SVGAGI come from the germline V gene. The CDR3 is made up of 15 amino acids. The CDR3 loop is CASRPQGQGSYEQYF. The CDR3 coding sequence is TGTGCCAGCAGACCCCAGGGACAGGGGTCCTACGAGCAGTACTTC.

This clone was observed a single time. This chain connects TRBV5-1 to TRBJ1-4, with a weak D call TRBD1 (6 bases). The CDR3 runs to 15 residues. Germline V lookup: CDR1 SGHRS, CDR2 YFSETQ. Deletions cut 7 bases from V and 8 bases from J, with 21 bases between. As DNA, the CDR3 is TGCGCCAGCGCGTCGTCTGGGACACCGGGCGAAAAACTGTTTTTT. Translated, it gives CASASSGTPGEKLFF.

The chain employs TRBV15 and TRBJ1-4; D uncertain. The V gene's germline CDR1 is LNHNV and CDR2 YYDKDF (reference sequence). V was cut by 0 bases and J by 8 bases, with 19 bases left in between. The CDR3 spans 17 residues. The CDR3 spells CATSRDLGTAAREKLFF. The CDR3 bases are TGTGCCACCAGCAGAGATCTTGGAACGGCGGCCAGGGAAAAACTGTTTTTT. The full variable domain, in which reference TRBV15 and TRBJ1-4 provide the parts outside the CDR3, is DAMVIQNPRYQVTQFGKPVTLSCSQTLNHNVMYWYQQKSSQAPKLLFHYYDKDFNNEADTPDNFQSRRPNTSFCFLDIRSPGLGDTAMYLCATSRDLGTAAREKLFFGSGTQLSVL.

The V call is TRBV7-6, the J call TRBJ2-2, with 10 bases matching TRBD2. Germline assignment: CDR1 SGHVS and CDR2 FNYEAQ. The ends lost 3 bases at V and 7 bases at J; junction bases unmatched: 14. This CDR3 is 18 amino acids long. CDR3 in DNA: TGTGCCAGCAGCTTCTTCCTAGCGGGAGACGAGCTTGTCGGGGAGCTGTTTTTT. Encoded protein: CASSFFLAGDELVGELFF.

The chain links TRBV7-9 to TRBJ2-7; perhaps D is TRBD1 or TRBD2 (5 bases each). The CDR3 runs 14 residues. Germline CDR1 reads SEHNR; CDR2 reads FQNEAQ (reference sequence). Trimming cost V 0 bases and J 6 bases, with 12 bases left between them. CDR3 sequence reads: CASSLAWDGVEQYF. The CDR3 DNA sequence: TGTGCCAGCAGCTTAGCTTGGGACGGCGTCGAGCAGTACTTC.

On this clone: Other DNA sequences in the same sample also yield this CDR3. The V call is TRBV28, the J call TRBJ2-2, with 7 positions matching TRBD1. Germline V gene lookup returns CDR1 MDHEN and CDR2 SYDVKM. There are 13 residues in the CDR3. V shed 6 bases, J shed 6 bases, and the junction held 4 bases outside the gene matches. The CDR3 DNA is TGTGCCAGCAGCCTCAGGGGGTCCGGGGAGCTGTTTTTT. Residues: CASSLRGSGELFF.

The rearrangement joins TRBV7-3 to TRBJ2-6, with a possible D match to TRBD2 (5 bases). V was clipped by 5 bases and J by 3 bases, with 14 bases between them. Germline CDR1 and CDR2: SGHTA and FQGTGA. The CDR3 has 16 residues. Here the CDR3 DNA reads TGTGCCAGCAGCCCTACCGGACTCGATGGGGCCAACGTCCTGACTTTC. Its protein is CASSPTGLDGANVLTF.

This rearrangement joins TRBV1 to TRBJ2-1. TRBV1 is annotated as a pseudogene. The CDR3 length is 13 residues. The CDR3 region has the DNA TGCACCAGCAGCCAAGGTAGGCACAATGAGCAGTTCTTC. This translates into CTSSQGRHNEQFF.

This sequence joins TRBV5-1 and TRBJ2-5; D ambiguous. Germline CDR1 and CDR2: SGHRS and YFSETQ. The CDR3 is made up of 14 amino acids. The germline V and J ends were trimmed by 7 bases and 1 base, with 14 bases remaining between them. CDR3 protein: CASSNAEVQETQYF. DNA for the CDR3: TGCGCCAGCTCCAATGCCGAGGTCCAAGAGACCCAGTACTTC.

The chain employs TRBV30 and TRBJ1-1; perhaps TRBD1 as D (5 bases). The germline V and J ends were trimmed by 4 bases and 2 bases, with 20 bases remaining between them. This CDR3 is built from 16 residues. The germline CDR1 and CDR2 sequences are GTSNPN and SVGIG (reference sequence). CDR3 coding DNA: TGTGCCTGGATTTGGAGGGGTCCTACAGTAAACACTGAAGCTTTCTTT. Amino acids: CAWIWRGPTVNTEAFF.

The chain couples TRBV27 to TRBJ2-5; D may match TRBD1 or TRBD2 (5 bases each). V lost 3 bases, J lost 3 bases, and 17 bases lay in between. Germline V gene data show CDR1 as MNHEY and CDR2 as SMNVEV (reference sequence). CDR3 size: 16 residues. The CDR3, as DNA: TGTGCCAGCAGTTTGGCGCCGGGGACGTTCGAAGAGACCCAGTACTTC. It is translated as CASSLAPGTFEETQYF.

To note about this clone: The same CDR3 arises from other DNA sequences in this sample as well. CDR3 bases: TGTGCCAGCAGACCCACCGGGGGGAACACTGAAGCTTTCTTT. Translated, it gives CASRPTGGNTEAFF. This chain links TRBV27 with TRBJ1-1, with a possible D match to TRBD1 (5 bases). This CDR3 contains 14 residues. CDR1 and CDR2 from the germline V gene are MNHEY and SMNVEV (reference sequence). Trimming cost V 6 bases and J 1 base, with 12 bases left between them.

V is TRBV30 and J is TRBJ1-1; TRBD1 agrees at 8 bases. The germline CDR1 and CDR2 sequences are GTSNPN and SVGIG (reference sequence). There are 12 residues in the CDR3. J was trimmed by 1 base and V by 5 bases; bases with no gene match: 0. CDR3 coding DNA: TGTGCCTGGGGGACAGGGAACACTGAAGCTTTCTTT. This translates into CAWGTGNTEAFF.

J is TRBJ2-7 and V is TRBV6-4; TRBD1 aligns across 7 bases. V gave up 7 bases and J gave up 0 bases; unmatched junction bases: 9. The CDR3 is 15 residues long. Looked up from germline, CDR1 is MRHNA and CDR2 is SNTAGT. The DNA for the CDR3 is TGTGCCAGCACTCCCCCCGACAGGGCCTCCTACGAGCAGTACTTC. Residues: CASTPPDRASYEQYF.

This clone is a singleton in its sample. The CDR3 sequence: CASSFWGAKRDTQYF. The CDR3 region has the DNA TGTGCCAGCAGTTTTTGGGGGGCTAAAAGAGATACGCAGTATTTT. The chain has TRBV27 and TRBJ2-3, with D possibly called TRBD1 or TRBD2 (6 bases each). This CDR3 comprises 15 residues. V was trimmed by 3 bases and J by 5 bases, leaving 15 bases between them. Germline-derived CDR1 and CDR2 are MNHEY and SMNVEV (reference sequence).

This clone has only a few counts. The rearrangement links TRBV19 to TRBJ1-1; D remains ambiguous. CDR1 is LNHDA and CDR2 is SQIVND in the germline V gene (reference sequence). Trimming left V 6 bases short and J 1 base short, with 9 bases between. The length of the CDR3 is 13 residues. The CDR3 DNA is TGTGCCAGTAGCCACGGACCGAACACTGAAGCTTTCTTT. Translation: CASSHGPNTEAFF.

The J gene is TRBJ2-7, the V gene TRBV10-3, with 7 nucleotides matching TRBD2. CDR3 size: 13 residues. Germline-derived CDR1 and CDR2 are ENHRY and SYGVKD. V lost 7 bases, J lost 7 bases, and 10 bases stayed unmatched. The CDR3 bases are TGTGCCATCACCAGCGGGGTGGGATATGAGCAGTACTTC. Its translation: CAITSGVGYEQYF.

The chain combines TRBV7-3 with TRBJ2-1, with TRBD2 matching over 7 bases. Losses at the gene ends were 5 bases for V and 6 bases for J; bases not matched to a gene: 13. Germline CDR1 SGHTA, CDR2 FQGTGA. CDR3 size: 16 residues. The CDR3 DNA is TGTGCCAGCAGCCCCCTTGGCGGGGGACGAACCAATGAGCAGTTCTTC. Protein: CASSPLGGGRTNEQFF.

This chain connects TRBV7-9 to TRBJ2-5; D tentatively fits TRBD1 or TRBD2 (5 bases each). Germline V gene data show CDR1 as SEHNR and CDR2 as FQNEAQ (reference sequence). Trimming cost V 5 bases and J 4 bases, with 17 bases left between them. This CDR3 has 15 amino acids. CDR3 nucleotide sequence: TGTGCCAGCAGCCCGGGACCCAGTGTGCGAGAGACCCAGTACTTC. Its protein is CASSPGPSVRETQYF.

This rearrangement joins TRBV18 to TRBJ2-2, with a tentative D call TRBD1 (6 bases). With 1 base removed from V and 5 bases from J, the gap between germline ends came to 11 bases. CDR1 and CDR2 (germline): KGHSH, LQKENI. The CDR3 sequence is 15 residues long. The CDR3 reads CASSPRQEKTGELFF. Written as DNA, the CDR3 is TGTGCCAGCTCACCACGACAGGAAAAAACCGGGGAGCTGTTTTTT. The whole variable domain, remainder taken from reference TRBV18 and TRBJ2-2, is NAGVMQNPRHLVRRRGQEARLRCSPMKGHSHVYWYRQLPEEGLKFMVYLQKENIIDESGMPKERFSAEFPKEGPSILRIQQVVRGDSAAYFCASSPRQEKTGELFFGEGSRLTVL.